This entry lists 11 T cell receptor beta chains sequenced from one sample in a study of T cells after yellow fever vaccination. TCRdb re-analysed the 5' RACE reads in MiXCR, keeping a single row per CDR3 protein. The sample records over 150,000 distinct CDR3 sequences, 6.2% being singletons. This sample comprised CD4+ T cells sorted from PBMCs, obtained on the day of the first yellow fever vaccination. The receptors shown here come from a young man who received the YFV17D yellow fever vaccine.

The chain uses TRBV4-1 and TRBJ2-1; the D gene could be TRBD1 or TRBD2 (5 bases each). With 3 bases removed from V and 8 bases from J, the gap between germline ends came to 11 bases. In germline, CDR1 is MGHRA, CDR2 YSYEKL. The CDR3 runs 13 residues. CDR3 in DNA: TGCGCCAGCAGCCACGCCCGGGGCTATGAGCAGTTCTTC. This gives the protein CASSHARGYEQFF.

Comment on this clonotype: This may be a read error, as it is one base from a much larger clone. The CDR3 here is CASSERYEQYF. CDR3 DNA sequence: TGTGCCAGCAGTGAAAGGTACGAGCAGTACTTC. This rearrangement joins TRBV6-1 to TRBJ2-7; D not certain. The V end lost 2 bases, the J end lost 4 bases, and 3 bases lay between the germline ends. CDR1 MNHNS and CDR2 SASEGT come from the germline V gene. CDR3 length: 11 residues.

This chain uses TRBV20-1 with TRBJ2-5; 7 bases are a match to TRBD1. The CDR3 is 14 amino acids. V trimming: 5 bases; J trimming: 1 base; junction bases outside the gene matches: 7. CDR1 is DFQATT and CDR2 is SNEGSKA in the germline V gene (reference sequence). The CDR3 DNA sequence: TGCAGTGCTCCCACAGGGGTCACCCAAGAGACCCAGTACTTC. Translating it yields CSAPTGVTQETQYF.

This chain joins TRBV5-5 and TRBJ1-1, with D perhaps TRBD1 (5 bases). Looked up from germline, CDR1 is SGHKS and CDR2 is YYEKEE (reference sequence). This CDR3 is built from 16 residues. Trimming pared 1 base from V and 4 bases from J, leaving 17 bases between. As DNA, the CDR3 is TGTGCCAGCAGCTTGAGCGCCTTTCATGGGGGCACTGAAGCTTTCTTT. It codes for CASSLSAFHGGTEAFF.

The gene calls are TRBV7-8 and TRBJ2-1; 7 bases are shared with TRBD1. Germline assignment: CDR1 SGHVS and CDR2 FQNEAQ. V shed 1 base, J shed 4 bases, and the junction held 4 bases outside the gene matches. The CDR3 contains 15 residues. The CDR3: CASSLEGQRYNEQFF. As DNA, the CDR3 is TGTGCCAGCAGCTTAGAGGGACAGAGATACAATGAGCAGTTCTTC.

This clonotype was counted ten times or more. The gene calls are TRBV5-1 and TRBJ2-3; D gene ambiguous. Trimming took 0 bases from V and 2 from J, leaving 10 bases between them. The CDR3 is 15 residues long. The germline gives CDR1 SGHRS, CDR2 YFSETQ. In nucleotides, the CDR3 is TGCGCCAGCAGCTTGGCTCCAGGAGCCACAGATACGCAGTATTTT. Its translation is CASSLAPGATDTQYF. The complete variable domain, with remaining parts taken from reference TRBV5-1 and TRBJ2-3, reads KAGVTQTPRYLIKTRGQQVTLSCSPISGHRSVSWYQQTPGQGLQFLFEYFSETQRNKGNFPGRFSGRQFSNSRSEMNVSTLELGDSALYLCASSLAPGATDTQYFGPGTRLTVL.

Ten or more counts support this clonotype. This chain uses TRBV5-1 with TRBJ2-1; D is unresolved. This CDR3 has 15 residues. The V end lost 2 bases, the J end lost 0 bases, and 9 bases lay between the germline ends. Looked up from germline, CDR1 is SGHRS and CDR2 is YFSETQ. Here the CDR3 DNA reads TGCGCCAGCAGCTTTTCCGAGAGCTCCTACAATGAGCAGTTCTTC. Its protein is CASSFSESSYNEQFF.

This clonotype appeared a few times. The gene calls are TRBV10-2 and TRBJ2-1; 7 bases agree with TRBD2. Germline-derived CDR1 and CDR2 are WSHSY and SAAADI. This CDR3 spans 15 amino acids. The ends lost 6 bases at V and 7 bases at J; junction bases unmatched: 12. The CDR3 protein is CASSPVAGLSNEQFF. The CDR3 nucleotides read TGCGCCAGCAGCCCAGTAGCGGGTCTGTCAAATGAGCAGTTCTTC.

This rearrangement joins TRBV7-9 to TRBJ2-1; D is possibly TRBD2 (5 bases). Germline values: CDR1 SEHNR, CDR2 FQNEAQ (reference sequence). The V and J ends lost 7 bases and 5 bases respectively, with 18 bases between them. CDR3 length: 15 amino acids. Here the CDR3 DNA reads TGTGCCAGCATCCCCCTACCCTTCGGGAACAATGAGCAGTTCTTC. As protein: CASIPLPFGNNEQFF.

Remarks on this clonotype: Since a much larger clone is just one base distant, this may be a read error. The rearrangement links TRBV10-3 to TRBJ2-5; D may correspond to TRBD1 or TRBD2 (5 bases each). Germline CDR1 and CDR2: ENHRY and SYGVKD. The V and J ends lost 8 bases and 4 bases respectively, with 17 bases between them. The CDR3 length is 14 residues. The CDR3 reads CAIGVTSGGETQYF. The DNA of the CDR3 is TGTGCCATCGGGGTGACTTCTGGGGGAGAGACCCAGTACTTC.

In its sample, this clonotype was seen many times. The genes are TRBV7-2 and TRBJ2-7; maybe TRBD2 (5 bases). There are 14 residues in the CDR3. The V end lost 5 bases, the J end lost 7 bases, and 18 bases lay between the germline ends. Germline values: CDR1 SGHTA, CDR2 FQGNSA. The DNA for the CDR3 is TGTGCCAGCAGCCTCTCTCCGCATCGAGGGGAGCAGTACGTC. It encodes CASSLSPHRGEQYV.